The 24 T cell receptor beta chains given below trace back to one sample, sequenced in a study of graft-versus-host responses after intestinal transplantation. The protocol was immunoSEQ multiplex PCR, while the TCRdb copy is restricted to in-frame clones and leaves out a portion. Among about 90,000 clones listed, about 94% were seen once. The antigens of these receptors remain unknown. The sample in question was unstimulated CD4+ T cells sorted from spleen or lymph node cells, obtained before transplant. These receptors were obtained from a human donor who was the organ donor for an intestinal transplant.

The genes are TRBV7-7 and TRBJ1-5; the D is unclear. This CDR3 contains 14 residues. Per the germline V gene, CDR1 is SSHAT and CDR2 is FNYEAQ (reference sequence). The ends were cut back, 3 bases at V and 2 bases at J, with 8 bases in the middle. CDR3 DNA: TGTGCCAGCAGCTTGCGTACAGGCAATCAGCCCCAGCATTTT. Its translation is CASSLRTGNQPQHF.

A remark on this clone: An end of the junction does not agree with germline; a read error may underlie this. The chain combines TRBV27 with TRBJ2-5; 7 bases agree with TRBD1. The CDR3 is 16 amino acids. CDR1 MNHEY and CDR2 SMNVEV come from the germline V gene (reference sequence). CDR3 DNA sequence: TGTGCCAGCAGTTTACGGGACAGCACCTTCCAAGAGGCCCAGTACTTC. Translation gives CASSLRDSTFQEAQYF.

The V call is TRBV2, the J call TRBJ2-7; 9 nucleotides align to TRBD1. The junction had 1 base not matched to a gene; V was cut back by 7 bases and J by 6 bases. Germline lookup yields CDR1 SNHLY and CDR2 FYNNEI. The CDR3 has 11 residues. Here the CDR3 reads CASKTGGEQYF. The CDR3 DNA sequence: TGTGCCAGCAAGACAGGGGGCGAGCAGTACTTC.

The chain employs TRBV7-2 and TRBJ1-1, with 7 bases that match TRBD1. The CDR3 is 13 amino acids. After removal of 5 bases from V and 6 bases from J, the junction contained 6 bases not matched to a gene. Germline V CDR1 and CDR2: SGHTA, FQGNSA. Here the CDR3 reads CASSLQGHSEAFF. In DNA form, the CDR3 reads TGTGCCAGCAGCCTACAGGGGCACTCTGAAGCTTTCTTT.

J is TRBJ2-1 and V is TRBV19; perhaps TRBD1 as D (5 bases). From germline, CDR1 is LNHDA and CDR2 SQIVND (reference sequence). Trimming removed 4 bases from V and 9 bases from J, with 10 bases in between. This CDR3 spans 12 amino acids. The DNA for the CDR3 is TGTGCCAGTAGTAGGCAGGGCGGTGAGCAGTTCTTC. The encoded protein is CASSRQGGEQFF.

The chain has TRBV2 and TRBJ1-2; the D is unclear. The CDR3 extends over 12 amino acids. Germline lookup yields CDR1 SNHLY and CDR2 FYNNEI. Trimming cost V 2 bases and J 8 bases, with 9 bases left between them. CDR3 in amino acids: CASSELAGGYTF. CDR3 in DNA: TGTGCCAGCAGTGAATTGGCGGGAGGCTACACCTTC.

This clone was picked up one time. The CDR3 here is CASSLSPTGASPYNSPLHF. For the CDR3, the DNA is TGTGCCAGCAGTTTAAGTCCAACAGGGGCTTCTCCCTATAATTCACCCCTCCACTTT. This chain links TRBV28 with TRBJ1-6, with 7 bases that match TRBD1. The CDR3 is 19 residues long. Per germline, CDR1 MDHEN and CDR2 SYDVKM. Trimming removed 2 bases from V and 2 bases from J; junction bases left unmatched: 12. The whole variable domain, remainder taken from reference TRBV28 and TRBJ1-6, is DVKVTQSSRYLVKRTGEKVFLECVQDMDHENMFWYRQDPGLGLRLIYFSYDVKMKEKGDIPEGYSVSREKKERFSLILESASTNQTSMYLCASSLSPTGASPYNSPLHFGNGTRLTVT.

The chain combines TRBV28 with TRBJ2-7; a weak D match, TRBD1 (6 bases). Trimming took 7 bases from V and 2 from J, leaving 12 bases between them. Germline V CDR1 and CDR2: MDHEN, SYDVKM. The CDR3 is 13 residues long. The CDR3 DNA is TGTGCCAGCAACCGGGACACCCCCTACGAGCAGTACTTC. Translating it yields CASNRDTPYEQYF.

This chain joins TRBV2 and TRBJ1-4, with a weak D call TRBD1 (6 bases). Per the germline V gene, CDR1 is SNHLY and CDR2 is FYNNEI. V lost 6 bases, J lost 6 bases, and 17 bases lay in between. There are 15 residues in the CDR3. CDR3 sequence: CASRTQDSRYEKLFF. CDR3 in DNA: TGTGCCAGCAGGACCCAGGACAGCCGATATGAAAAACTGTTTTTT.

This clone turned up a few times. The chain is built from TRBV6-5 and TRBJ1-2; D is unclear. This CDR3 spans 15 amino acids. Germline-derived CDR1 and CDR2 are MNHEY and SVGAGI. Trimming cost V 0 bases and J 2 bases, with 10 bases left between them. In nucleotides, the CDR3 is TGTGCCAGCAGTTACTCGAGTGGGGAGAACTATGGCTACACCTTC. Protein: CASSYSSGENYGYTF.

This chain links TRBV6-6 with TRBJ1-5; 7 nucleotides align to TRBD1. CDR1 and CDR2 (germline): MNHNY, SVGAGI (reference sequence). The CDR3 extends over 14 amino acids. V was clipped by 7 bases and J by 3 bases; unmatched bases: 6. The CDR3 region has the DNA TGTGCCAGCAAAGAAGGGGGCCCCAATCAGCCCCAGCATTTT. The encoded protein is CASKEGGPNQPQHF.

The chain recombines TRBV25-1 with TRBJ2-5, with 7 bases lining up with TRBD2. Germline trimming cut 0 bases from V and 2 bases from J; bases unmatched to any gene: 6. CDR1 and CDR2 from the germline V gene are MGHDK and SYGVNS. CDR3 length: 16 amino acids. CDR3 protein: CASSEYLGRAQETQYF. The CDR3 DNA reads as TGTGCCAGCAGTGAATATTTAGGGAGGGCTCAAGAGACCCAGTACTTC.

This chain joins TRBV5-4 and TRBJ1-1; tentative D call: TRBD1 (5 bases). CDR1 and CDR2 from the germline V gene are SGHNT and YYREEE (reference sequence). V lost 2 bases, J lost 0 bases, and 8 bases lay in between. The CDR3 loop spans 14 amino acids. DNA for the CDR3: TGTGCCAGCAGCTTAGGGGAAGTGAACACTGAAGCTTTCTTT. Translated: CASSLGEVNTEAFF.

The chain joins TRBV5-1 to TRBJ2-1; 11 bases map to TRBD1. V shed 1 base, J shed 6 bases, and the junction held 3 bases outside the gene matches. This CDR3 region has 15 residues. Germline V lookup: CDR1 SGHRS, CDR2 YFSETQ. DNA of the CDR3: TGCGCCAGCAGCTTGAGAGGGACAGGGGGCAATGAGCAGTTCTTC. It specifies CASSLRGTGGNEQFF.

This CDR3 reads CASSYGSGNSPLHF. The CDR3 DNA reads as TGTGCCAGCAGTTACGGGAGCGGTAATTCACCCCTCCACTTT. The V and J genes are TRBV6-5 and TRBJ1-6; D unresolved. Trimming took off 2 bases at V and 6 bases at J, with 8 bases between the two ends. This CDR3 is 14 amino acids long. From germline, CDR1 is MNHEY and CDR2 SVGAGI.

V is TRBV2 and J is TRBJ1-2; 7 nucleotides match TRBD1. The CDR3 length is 14 residues. Germline-derived CDR1 and CDR2 are SNHLY and FYNNEI. V shed 7 bases and J 1 base; nucleotides not matched to a gene: 6. The CDR3 protein is CASTSDRDNYGYTF. The CDR3 region has the DNA TGTGCCAGCACCTCCGACAGGGATAACTATGGCTACACCTTC. The full variable domain, in which reference TRBV2 and TRBJ1-2 provide the parts outside the CDR3, is EPEVTQTPSHQVTQMGQEVILRCVPISNHLYFYWYRQILGQKVEFLVSFYNNEISEKSEIFDDQFSVERPDGSNFTLKIRSTKLEDSAMYFCASTSDRDNYGYTFGSGTRLTVV.

This chain joins TRBV2 and TRBJ1-5, with TRBD1 identical over 7 bases. This CDR3 region has 15 residues. Losses at the gene ends were 8 bases for V and 0 bases for J; bases not matched to a gene: 7. The germline gives CDR1 SNHLY, CDR2 FYNNEI. CDR3 sequence (DNA): TGTGCCAGCGGAGAACAGGGGTATAGCAATCAGCCCCAGCATTTT. Translating gives CASGEQGYSNQPQHF.

The sample holds a few counts of this clone. This chain joins TRBV4-1 and TRBJ1-2; a possible D gene is TRBD1 (5 bases). V was pared by 4 bases and J by 3 bases, with 15 bases between. This CDR3 contains 15 residues. Germline V gene data show CDR1 as MGHRA and CDR2 as YSYEKL. CDR3: CASSPERGGDYGYTF. The CDR3 DNA is TGCGCCAGCAGCCCAGAGCGGGGGGGGGACTATGGCTACACCTTC.

The rearrangement joins TRBV9 to TRBJ1-1; possibly TRBD1 for D (6 bases). From germline, CDR1 is SGDLS and CDR2 YYNGEE. This CDR3 is built from 16 residues. The V gene lost 3 bases and the J gene lost 0 bases, with 15 bases spanning the gap. DNA of the CDR3: TGTGCCAGCAGCGCGTTACCCGGGACAATGAACACTGAAGCTTTCTTT. As protein: CASSALPGTMNTEAFF.

This rearrangement joins TRBV9 to TRBJ1-2; no firm D call. The germline gives CDR1 SGDLS, CDR2 YYNGEE. With 0 bases removed from V and 8 bases from J, the gap between germline ends came to 11 bases. This CDR3 contains 13 residues. CDR3 protein: CASSVGPGEGYTF. The CDR3 DNA sequence: TGTGCCAGCAGCGTAGGGCCAGGAGAGGGCTACACCTTC.

The V gene is TRBV29-1, the J gene TRBJ2-1; D call uncertain. Germline values: CDR1 SQVTM, CDR2 ANQGSEA. V dropped 3 bases and J dropped 10 bases, with 10 bases sitting between them. The CDR3 sequence is 11 residues long. CDR3 sequence reads: CSVDKGQEQFF. The CDR3 DNA sequence: TGCAGCGTTGATAAGGGTCAGGAGCAGTTCTTC.

The chain carries TRBV6-5 and TRBJ2-3; no firm D call. The CDR3 covers 15 residues. CDR1 is MNHEY, CDR2 SVGAGI, per germline. Between the trimmed V and J ends, which lost 8 bases and 1 base, there was a span of 16 bases. For the CDR3, the DNA is TGTGCCAGCGGAAGGTTGCAAAGCGGCACAGATACGCAGTATTTT. Encoded protein: CASGRLQSGTDTQYF.

This clone has only one observation. V gene TRBV18 combines with J gene TRBJ1-3, with 7 bases fitting TRBD1. The CDR3 runs to 18 residues. The V segment lost 1 base and the J segment 0 bases; nucleotides outside the gene matches: 9. Germline-derived CDR1 and CDR2 are KGHSH and LQKENI. The CDR3 sequence is CASSPQTGIAVSGNTIYF. Here the CDR3 DNA reads TGTGCCAGCTCACCACAGACAGGGATTGCGGTCTCTGGAAACACCATATATTTT. The full variable domain, rest sourced from reference TRBV18 and TRBJ1-3, is NAGVMQNPRHLVRRRGQEARLRCSPMKGHSHVYWYRQLPEEGLKFMVYLQKENIIDESGMPKERFSAEFPKEGPSILRIQQVVRGDSAAYFCASSPQTGIAVSGNTIYFGEGSWLTVV.

V usage is TRBV5-4 and J usage is TRBJ2-7, with TRBD2 matching over 8 bases. In germline, CDR1 is SGHNT, CDR2 YYREEE (reference sequence). CDR3 length equals 14 residues. The junction had 6 bases not matched to a gene; V was cut back by 0 bases and J by 7 bases. The CDR3, as DNA: TGTGCCAGCAGCTTGGATCGAGGCGGGGGGGAGCAGTACTTC. Translation: CASSLDRGGGEQYF.